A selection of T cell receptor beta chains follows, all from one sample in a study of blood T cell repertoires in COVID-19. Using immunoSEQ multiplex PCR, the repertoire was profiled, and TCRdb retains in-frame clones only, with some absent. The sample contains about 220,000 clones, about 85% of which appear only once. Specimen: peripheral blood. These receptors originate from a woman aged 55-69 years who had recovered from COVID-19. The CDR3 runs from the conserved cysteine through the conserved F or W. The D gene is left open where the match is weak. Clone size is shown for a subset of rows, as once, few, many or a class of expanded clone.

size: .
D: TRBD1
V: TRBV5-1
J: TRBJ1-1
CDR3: CASSLTWSGTGALVSTEAFF
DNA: TGCGCCAGCAGCTTAACTTGGTCCGGGACAGGGGCCCTTGTGAGCACTGAAGCTTTCTTT

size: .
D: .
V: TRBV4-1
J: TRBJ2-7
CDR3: CASSLSPGQVTYEQYF
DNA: TGCGCCAGCAGCCTATCGCCTGGGCAGGTAACCTACGAGCAGTACTTC

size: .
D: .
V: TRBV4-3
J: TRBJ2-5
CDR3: CASSQDNPGRETQYF
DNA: TGCGCCAGCAGCCAAGATAATCCGGGTAGAGAGACCCAGTACTTC

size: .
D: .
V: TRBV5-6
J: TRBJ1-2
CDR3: CASSLGIVDLLSNYGYTF
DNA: TGTGCCAGCAGCTTGGGAATTGTGGACTTACTCTCTAACTATGGCTACACCTTC

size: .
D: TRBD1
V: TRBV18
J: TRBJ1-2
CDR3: CASSPLPGTGSNGYTF
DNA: TGTGCCAGCTCACCCCTACCCGGGACAGGGTCAAATGGCTACACCTTC

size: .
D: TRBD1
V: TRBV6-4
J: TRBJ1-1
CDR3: CASSPGTGWTEAFF
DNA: TGTGCCAGCAGTCCCGGGACAGGGTGGACTGAAGCTTTCTTT

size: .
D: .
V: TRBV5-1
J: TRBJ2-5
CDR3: CASSPLVVETQYF
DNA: TGCGCCAGCAGCCCCCTCGTTGTGGAGACCCAGTACTTC

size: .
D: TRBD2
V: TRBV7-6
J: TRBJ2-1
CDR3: CASSPGLADYNEQFF
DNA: TGTGCCAGCAGCCCCGGACTAGCGGACTACAATGAGCAGTTCTTC

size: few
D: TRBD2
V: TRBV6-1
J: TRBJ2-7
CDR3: CASSVAGGRYEQYF
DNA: TGTGCCAGCAGTGTAGCGGGGGGGCGCTACGAGCAGTACTTC

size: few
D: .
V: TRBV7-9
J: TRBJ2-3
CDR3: CASRRGGSTDTQYF
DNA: TGTGCCAGCAGAAGGGGGGGTAGCACAGATACGCAGTATTTT

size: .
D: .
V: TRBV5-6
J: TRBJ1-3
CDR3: CASSPYSRDTIYF
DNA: TGTGCCAGCAGCCCATACTCGAGGGACACCATATATTTT

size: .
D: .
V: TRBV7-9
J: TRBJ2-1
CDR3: CASSPRQASYNEQFF
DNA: TGTGCCAGCAGCCCCCGACAGGCTTCCTACAATGAGCAGTTCTTC

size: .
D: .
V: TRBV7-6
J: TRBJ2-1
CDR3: CASSLTQYNEQFF
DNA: TGTGCCAGCAGCTTAACACAGTACAATGAGCAGTTCTTC

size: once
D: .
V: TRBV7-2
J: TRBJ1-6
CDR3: CASSLDRYNSPLHF
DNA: TGTGCCAGCAGCCTCGACAGGTATAATTCACCCCTCCACTTT

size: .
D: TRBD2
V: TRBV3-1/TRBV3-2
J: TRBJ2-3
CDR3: CASSQNLAGDTDTQYF
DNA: TGTGCCAGCAGCCAGAACCTAGCGGGGGACACAGATACGCAGTATTTT